Listed below are T cell receptor beta chains from one sample, sequenced in a study of cytomegalovirus exposure and HLA in healthy donors. Some clones are missing from TCRdb's copy, which holds only in-frame ones; the method was immunoSEQ multiplex PCR. The table records about 110,000 clones, roughly nine tenths of them present only once. The sequenced material came from PBMCs. The receptors shown here come from a woman aged 18-30 years in good health and CMV-seronegative. Both conserved end residues are trimmed from each CDR3. The order of the fields is D gene, V gene, J gene, CDR3 protein. The D gene is left open where the match is weak.

>TRBD2|TRBV4-1|TRBJ2-1
ASSLIAGGPDEQF
>NA|TRBV6-5|TRBJ2-3
ASRRAGLTDTQY
>TRBD1|TRBV7-2|TRBJ2-3
ASSSGTASDTQY
>NA|TRBV11-2|TRBJ2-7
ASSSPVRGSYEQY
>NA|TRBV2|TRBJ1-4
ASITGYEKLF
>TRBD1|TRBV28|TRBJ1-2
ASGTDNYGYT
>TRBD1|TRBV4-2|TRBJ1-6
ASSQDRRQGHDSPLH
>TRBD1|TRBV5-8|TRBJ2-7
ASSLRQGFYEQY
>TRBD2|TRBV5-4|TRBJ2-2
ATPIRGGASGVNTGELF
>TRBD2|TRBV6-1|TRBJ2-1
ASSEALSGASYNEQF
>TRBD1|TRBV30|TRBJ1-5
AWSKTGGNNQPQH
>TRBD1|TRBV30|TRBJ2-3
AYTRDRAYHTQY
>NA|TRBV9|TRBJ1-5
ASSVGTSNQPQH
>NA|TRBV28|TRBJ1-5
ASSQRGGYGNQPQH
>NA|TRBV29-1|TRBJ2-7
SVGQNYEQY
>TRBD1|TRBV6-1|TRBJ2-2
ASSEARDRAHTGELF
>NA|TRBV19|TRBJ2-7
ASSIRGYEQY
>TRBD1|TRBV11-2|TRBJ2-7
ASSLARDSSYEQY
>NA|TRBV7-9|TRBJ1-3
ASSSRGIQGDGNTIY